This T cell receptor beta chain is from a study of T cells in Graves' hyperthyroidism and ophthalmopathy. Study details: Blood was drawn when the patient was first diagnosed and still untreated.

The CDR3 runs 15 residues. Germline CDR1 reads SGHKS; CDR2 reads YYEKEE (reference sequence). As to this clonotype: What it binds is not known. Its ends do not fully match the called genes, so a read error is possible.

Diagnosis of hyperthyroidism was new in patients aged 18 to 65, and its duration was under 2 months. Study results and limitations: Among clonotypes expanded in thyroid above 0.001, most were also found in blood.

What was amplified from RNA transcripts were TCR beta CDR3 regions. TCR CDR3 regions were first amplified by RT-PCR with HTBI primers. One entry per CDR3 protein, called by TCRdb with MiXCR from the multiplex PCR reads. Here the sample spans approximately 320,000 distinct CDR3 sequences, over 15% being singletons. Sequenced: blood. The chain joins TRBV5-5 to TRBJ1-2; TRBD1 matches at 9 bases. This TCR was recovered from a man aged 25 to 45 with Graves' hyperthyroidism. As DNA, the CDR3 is TGTGCCAGCAGCAAGCGGACAGGGGATAACTATGGCTGCACCTTC. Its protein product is CASSKRTGDNYGCTF.